Sequencing of this T cell receptor beta chain was carried out in a study of cytomegalovirus exposure and HLA in healthy donors. At the level of the study: Early release data held some 80 million unique TCRs from HLA-typed donors. Study-level points and caveats: Of the V segments, some could not be distinguished, including TRBV6-2 and TRBV6-3, and were excluded. Sequencing depth across donors, presence/absence analyses assumed, was roughly uniform. TCR beta sequences reportedly predicted most subjects' HLA-A and HLA-B alleles accurately.

CDR3 size: 14 residues. V trimming: 3 bases; J trimming: 6 bases; junction bases outside the gene matches: 6. The germline V gene has CDR1 LNHDA and CDR2 SQIVND (reference sequence). The primer mix had 60 Vbeta and 13 Jbeta primers. Generated by immunoSEQ multiplex PCR, the TCRdb table keeps only in-frame clones and is missing some. The sample holds 150,000 to 200,000 clones; about four fifths are singletons and the top ten take 1.9%. As regards this clone: Its antigen is still unknown.

The TCR comes from a woman aged 25 to 39 in good health and CMV-seronegative. This chain links TRBV19 with TRBJ2-7; the match to TRBD1 covers 9 bases. The sequencing sample was made of PBMCs. The CDR3 region has the DNA TGTGCCAGTAGTATCTGGACAGGGGATGGCGAGCAGTACTTC. It codes for CASSIWTGDGEQYF.